This T cell receptor (beta chain) is from a study of response to subunit inactivated influenza vaccine. Trimming shortened V by 0 bases and J by 0 bases, and 10 bases separated the two germline ends. The CDR3 has 15 residues. Germline CDR1 reads SGHKS; CDR2 reads YYEKEE (reference sequence). Study-level points and caveats: Each seasonal influenza vaccination recruits few new T cells, the authors suggested.

TCRdb itself ran the RT-PCR reads through MiXCR, one entry per CDR3 protein. The data hold over 800,000 distinct CDR3 sequences, with about 20% observed a single time. A word on this clonotype: Antigen unknown.

The sequence was obtained from a man aged 50 to 60 who received an inactivated influenza vaccine. The chain couples TRBV5-5 to TRBJ2-7; D might be TRBD2 (6 bases). The sample in question was PBMCs from blood, obtained less than 6 days after vaccination. CDR3 DNA sequence: TGTGCCAGCAGCTTGGAGCGGGCCAGCTCCTACGAGCAGTACTTC. Protein product: CASSLERASSYEQYF.